Presented here are 8 T cell receptor beta chains from one specimen sequenced in a study of T cell responses to AZD1222 COVID-19 vaccine. Method: immunoSEQ multiplex PCR; TCRdb's copy keeps in-frame clones and lacks some. The table records under 140,000 clones, 92% of them present only once. This specimen consisted of peripheral blood, obtained on day 0 of AZD1222 vaccination. These receptors all come from an adult in good health.

The V and J genes are TRBV27 and TRBJ2-1; 13 bases map to TRBD2. J gave up 4 bases and V 6 bases, and 0 bases lay outside the gene matches. The V gene's germline CDR1 is MNHEY and CDR2 SMNVEV (reference sequence). The CDR3 contains 14 residues. CDR3 amino acids: CASRTSGGYNEQFF. The CDR3 nucleotides are TGTGCCAGCAGGACTAGCGGGGGGTACAATGAGCAGTTCTTC.

The J gene is TRBJ1-1, the V gene TRBV27; D uncertain. Germline loops: CDR1 MNHEY, CDR2 SMNVEV (reference sequence). V was trimmed by 7 bases and J by 11 bases, leaving 5 bases between them. The CDR3 is made up of 8 amino acids. CDR3: CASKMAFF. The CDR3 DNA reads as TGTGCCAGCAAGATGGCTTTCTTT.

The rearrangement joins TRBV30 to TRBJ1-3, with unresolved D. Germline V gene lookup returns CDR1 GTSNPN and CDR2 SVGIG (reference sequence). V lost 3 bases, J lost 0 bases, and 3 bases lay in between. This CDR3 is 12 amino acids long. The CDR3 sequence is CAWSFSGNTIYF. CDR3 DNA sequence: TGTGCCTGGAGCTTCTCTGGAAACACCATATATTTT.

The J gene is TRBJ2-2, the V gene TRBV9; the D gene is possibly TRBD2 (5 bases). Looked up from germline, CDR1 is SGDLS and CDR2 is YYNGEE. The CDR3 length is 16 residues. The V gene lost 3 bases and the J gene lost 0 bases, with 12 bases spanning the gap. DNA of the CDR3: TGTGCCAGCAGCGGATTAACCGGGACGAACACCGGGGAGCTGTTTTTT. Translation: CASSGLTGTNTGELFF.

The chain uses TRBV28 and TRBJ2-5; maybe TRBD1 (5 bases). Germline CDR1 is MDHEN and CDR2 is SYDVKM. The CDR3 sequence is 12 residues long. The germline V and J ends were trimmed by 7 bases and 4 bases, with 10 bases remaining between them. The CDR3 reads CASTVGAETQYF. The CDR3 coding sequence is TGTGCCAGCACCGTAGGGGCAGAGACCCAGTACTTC.

V usage is TRBV10-3 and J usage is TRBJ2-5, with TRBD1 identical over 9 bases. Germline V gives CDR1 ENHRY, CDR2 SYGVKD. The J segment lost 3 bases and the V segment lost 10 bases, leaving 9 bases of the junction unmatched. This CDR3 has 14 residues. CDR3 protein: CATRRQGGKETQYF. The CDR3 bases are TGTGCCACCAGAAGACAGGGGGGCAAAGAGACCCAGTACTTC.

The chain carries TRBV3-1 (or the pseudogene TRBV3-2) and TRBJ2-5, with D perhaps TRBD1 or TRBD2 (6 bases each). The germline gives CDR1 LGHDT, CDR2 YNNKEL (reference sequence). The germline V and J ends were trimmed by 4 bases and 3 bases, with 18 bases remaining between them. The CDR3 contains 16 residues. The CDR3 nucleotides are TGTGCCAGCAGCCTAGACGGGGGCGGACCTAAAGAGACCCAGTACTTC. Amino acid sequence: CASSLDGGGPKETQYF.

The chain links TRBV27 to TRBJ1-1; unclear D gene. Germline CDR1 is MNHEY and CDR2 is SMNVEV (reference sequence). V shed 6 bases and J shed 0 bases, with 8 bases lying between them. This CDR3 contains 13 residues. The CDR3: CASRRLMNTEAFF. Here the CDR3 DNA reads TGTGCCAGCAGGCGACTGATGAACACTGAAGCTTTCTTT.